The 21 T cell receptor beta chains listed next were all sequenced from one sample in a study of blood T cell repertoires in COVID-19. Assay used: immunoSEQ multiplex PCR; TCRdb lists only in-frame clones, some missing. The sample shows about 190,000 clones, 75% to 90% of them seen only once. The sample consisted of peripheral blood. The receptor source for this set is a man aged 25-45 years with acute or convalescent COVID-19.

J is TRBJ2-3 and V is TRBV24-1; D gene unclear. V was pared by 2 bases and J by 4 bases, with 3 bases between. Germline V gene lookup returns CDR1 KGHDR and CDR2 SFDVKD. The CDR3 has 12 amino acids. The CDR3 sequence: CATSDYSDTQYF. The CDR3 DNA sequence: TGTGCCACCAGTGATTACTCAGATACGCAGTATTTT.

The rearrangement joins TRBV27 to TRBJ2-2; a weak D match, TRBD2 (6 bases). Germline V gene lookup returns CDR1 MNHEY and CDR2 SMNVEV (reference sequence). Trimming pared 10 bases from V and 4 bases from J, leaving 10 bases between. The CDR3 has 12 residues. The CDR3 DNA is TGTGCCACCACCGGGGGCACCGGGGAGCTGTTTTTT. This codes for CATTGGTGELFF.

This sequence joins TRBV3-1 (or the pseudogene TRBV3-2) and TRBJ2-2; 8 nucleotides align to TRBD1. Germline V CDR1 and CDR2: LGHDT, YNNKEL (reference sequence). There are 15 residues in the CDR3. The ends lost 6 bases at V and 5 bases at J; junction bases unmatched: 8. CDR3 in amino acids: CASRPAGGNTGELFF. CDR3 nucleotide sequence: TGTGCCAGCAGACCGGCAGGGGGCAATACCGGGGAGCTGTTTTTT.

This chain links TRBV28 with TRBJ2-1; the match to TRBD2 covers 13 bases. J was trimmed by 4 bases and V by 5 bases; bases with no gene match: 17. The CDR3 runs 20 residues. Germline V lookup: CDR1 MDHEN, CDR2 SYDVKM. CDR3 bases: TGTGCCAGCAGTCCGAGGACTAGCGGGGGCCGTAATCCTTGGTACAATGAGCAGTTCTTC. Translating gives CASSPRTSGGRNPWYNEQFF.

The J gene is TRBJ1-5, the V gene TRBV10-2, with D tentatively TRBD1 (6 bases). V lost 0 bases and J lost 3, with 12 bases in between. From germline, CDR1 is WSHSY and CDR2 SAAADI. The CDR3 covers 16 residues. The CDR3 is CASSESSRGVNQPQHF. The CDR3 DNA is TGCGCCAGCAGTGAGTCGAGCAGGGGAGTCAATCAGCCCCAGCATTTT.

V gene TRBV27 combines with J gene TRBJ2-3, with D possibly being TRBD2 (6 bases). The V gene lost 7 bases and the J gene lost 1 base, with 12 bases spanning the gap. CDR3 length: 14 amino acids. Germline V gives CDR1 MNHEY, CDR2 SMNVEV (reference sequence). The CDR3 loop is CASTGGMGTDTQYF. CDR3 DNA sequence: TGTGCCAGCACCGGAGGGATGGGCACAGATACGCAGTATTTT.

In this sample, this clone turned up once. The rearrangement joins TRBV15 to TRBJ2-5; 8 bases line up with TRBD1. Germline V gene lookup returns CDR1 LNHNV and CDR2 YYDKDF (reference sequence). The CDR3 is made up of 17 amino acids. The ends lost 2 bases at V and 2 bases at J; junction bases unmatched: 10. CDR3 bases: TGTGCCACCAGCAGAAGGGGAACGGGACAGGTACAAGAGACCCAGTACTTC. As protein: CATSRRGTGQVQETQYF.

The V and J genes are TRBV5-1 and TRBJ2-1; no reliable D call. CDR3 length: 15 residues. V gave up 4 bases and J gave up 7 bases, with 18 bases separating them. Germline CDR1 SGHRS, CDR2 YFSETQ. The chain's CDR3 is CASSTSPPLRNEQFF. The CDR3 DNA is TGCGCCAGCAGCACATCCCCCCCCCTGAGGAATGAGCAGTTCTTC.

The chain employs TRBV18 and TRBJ2-2, with a tentative D call TRBD1 (6 bases). The CDR3 spans 15 residues. Germline V CDR1 and CDR2: KGHSH, LQKENI. V was pared by 0 bases and J by 4 bases, with 9 bases between. Here the CDR3 reads CASSPPNRATGELFF. The CDR3, as DNA: TGTGCCAGCTCACCACCGAACAGGGCCACCGGGGAGCTGTTTTTT.

The chain couples TRBV18 to TRBJ1-1, with D uncertain. Germline-derived CDR1 and CDR2 are KGHSH and LQKENI. The CDR3 covers 14 residues. The V gene lost 3 bases and the J gene lost 4 bases, with 12 bases spanning the gap. In DNA, the CDR3 is TGTGCCAGCTCACCTCGGGGTCTAGGCACTGAAGCTTTCTTT. Its translation: CASSPRGLGTEAFF.

The chain combines TRBV30 with TRBJ1-1; tentatively, D is TRBD1 (5 bases). In germline, CDR1 is GTSNPN, CDR2 SVGIG (reference sequence). V shed 5 bases and J shed 4 bases, with 23 bases lying between them. The CDR3 sequence is 16 residues long. CDR3 amino acids: CAWVGRRGERGTEAFF. CDR3 bases: TGTGCCTGGGTGGGTCGGAGGGGAGAAAGGGGCACTGAAGCTTTCTTT.

A word on this clone: This CDR3 is also generated by other DNA sequences in the sample. The rearrangement joins TRBV19 to TRBJ1-1; D remains unclear. This CDR3 has 14 amino acids. The germline V gene encodes CDR1 LNHDA and CDR2 SQIVND (reference sequence). With 3 bases removed from V and 0 bases from J, the gap between germline ends came to 8 bases. DNA of the CDR3: TGTGCCAGTAGTATCGTCGGTATGAACACTGAAGCTTTCTTT. Translated: CASSIVGMNTEAFF.

The rearrangement links TRBV3-1 (or the pseudogene TRBV3-2) to TRBJ2-5, with TRBD2 matching over 8 bases. This CDR3 region has 17 residues. Per germline, CDR1 LGHDT and CDR2 YNNKEL (reference sequence). The junction had 11 bases not matched to a gene; V was cut back by 0 bases and J by 5 bases. In DNA form, the CDR3 reads TGTGCCAGCAGCCAAGATAGTACGGGGGGGCCCTGGGAGACCCAGTACTTC. Translation gives CASSQDSTGGPWETQYF.

The chain couples TRBV19 to TRBJ2-7; D remains unclear. Looked up from germline, CDR1 is LNHDA and CDR2 is SQIVND (reference sequence). V was shortened by 0 bases and J by 5 bases, with 5 bases between the two germline ends. The CDR3 covers 12 residues. Here the CDR3 reads CASSIDLHEQYF. DNA for the CDR3: TGTGCCAGTAGTATAGATCTCCACGAGCAGTACTTC.

The rearrangement links TRBV5-1 to TRBJ2-1; D remains unclear. V was cut by 1 base and J by 5 bases, with 7 bases left in between. Germline-derived CDR1 and CDR2 are SGHRS and YFSETQ. This CDR3 has 13 residues. DNA for the CDR3: TGCGCCAGCAGCTTGCAGTTGAACAATGAGCAGTTCTTC. Translation gives CASSLQLNNEQFF. The full variable domain, in which reference TRBV5-1 and TRBJ2-1 provide the parts outside the CDR3, is KAGVTQTPRYLIKTRGQQVTLSCSPISGHRSVSWYQQTPGQGLQFLFEYFSETQRNKGNFPGRFSGRQFSNSRSEMNVSTLELGDSALYLCASSLQLNNEQFFGPGTRLTVL.

The chain combines TRBV12-5 with TRBJ2-1; 11 positions agree with TRBD1. The V and J ends lost 4 bases and 2 bases, in that order; junction bases with no gene match: 4. The CDR3 has 16 amino acids. CDR1 LGHNT and CDR2 FRNRAP come from the germline V gene. The CDR3 DNA reads TGTGCTAGTGGTTCAGGACAGGGGGCCACCTACAATGAGCAGTTCTTC. It encodes CASGSGQGATYNEQFF.

The rearrangement joins TRBV9 to TRBJ2-1, with 16 bases matching TRBD2. The CDR3 extends over 16 amino acids. CDR1 is SGDLS and CDR2 is YYNGEE in the germline V gene. The V segment lost 3 bases and the J segment 9 bases; nucleotides outside the gene matches: 6. The CDR3, as DNA: TGTGCCAGCAGCGCAGGGACTAGCGGGAGGGCAGGTGAGCAGTTCTTC. It encodes CASSAGTSGRAGEQFF.

The chain is built from TRBV5-1 and TRBJ2-3; TRBD2 agrees at 12 bases. The CDR3 is 15 residues long. With 5 bases clipped from V and 6 bases from J, the junction kept 7 bases outside the gene matches. Germline CDR1 SGHRS, CDR2 YFSETQ. CDR3: CASRVTSGRRDTQYF. The CDR3 region has the DNA TGCGCCAGCAGGGTAACTAGCGGGAGGAGGGATACGCAGTATTTT.

This rearrangement joins TRBV7-3 to TRBJ2-3; the match to TRBD2 covers 11 bases. J was trimmed by 0 bases and V by 0 bases; bases with no gene match: 2. The CDR3 spans 17 residues. Per germline, CDR1 SGHTA and CDR2 FQGTGA. CDR3 protein: CASSLTSGGASTDTQYF. For the CDR3, the DNA is TGTGCCAGCAGCTTAACTAGCGGGGGGGCCAGCACAGATACGCAGTATTTT.

Only one count was recorded for this clone. The chain carries TRBV2 and TRBJ1-2; D unresolved. CDR1 and CDR2 (germline): SNHLY, FYNNEI. This CDR3 region has 13 residues. The V gene lost 9 bases and the J gene lost 5 bases, with 16 bases spanning the gap. DNA of the CDR3: TGTGCCAGTCTGATCCGGCAGGCGTATGGCTACACCTTC. Protein sequence: CASLIRQAYGYTF.

This chain joins TRBV9 and TRBJ2-2; 7 bases map to TRBD1. The CDR3 runs 13 residues. Germline trimming cut 4 bases from V and 5 bases from J; bases unmatched to any gene: 2. Looked up from germline, CDR1 is SGDLS and CDR2 is YYNGEE. The CDR3 here is CASSPGGTGELFF. CDR3 in DNA: TGTGCCAGCAGCCCAGGGGGTACCGGGGAGCTGTTTTTT.